These 4 T cell receptor beta chains were sequenced from one sample in a study of regulatory T cells in long-lasting Graves disease. The time point was: persistent/refractory GD, antithyroid drugs over 5 years with positive TRAb. Generation of the TCR library employed RNA extracted from PBMCs. Researchers made TCR beta libraries by using iRepertoire HTBI primers and running Arm-PCR on CDR3 regions. TCRdb redid the calling of the multiplex PCR reads with MiXCR, one entry per CDR3 protein. The repertoire includes 450,000 or so distinct CDR3 sequences, roughly 22% of them detected once, and under 15% sits in the top ten. The starting material was peripheral blood mononuclear cells (PBMCs), obtained when the disease was refractory, from a patient treated with antithyroid drugs. Receptor source: a female donor with Graves disease.

Regarding this clonotype: Sequence at one end of the junction differs from germline and may be a read error. The chain is built from TRBV7-6 and TRBJ1-1; TRBD1 aligns across 8 bases. Per germline, CDR1 SGHVS and CDR2 FNYEAQ. CDR3 length equals 14 residues. DNA for the CDR3: TGTGCCATCAGCCGGATAGACAGGGGTAGTGAAGCTTTCTTT. Translated: CAISRIDRGSEAFF.

The V and J genes are TRBV19 and TRBJ1-2; D might be TRBD1 (6 bases). Trimming removed 3 bases from V and 4 bases from J, with 15 bases in between. The CDR3 has 15 residues. Germline values: CDR1 LNHDA, CDR2 SQIVND (reference sequence). The chain's CDR3 is CASSILRGRGYGYTF. The CDR3, as DNA: TGTGCCAGTAGTATTCTTCGGGGCAGGGGCTATGGCTACACCTTC.

This clonotype was detected many times. V gene TRBV28 combines with J gene TRBJ1-2, with D hard to call. Germline V gives CDR1 MDHEN, CDR2 SYDVKM. V was shortened by 4 bases and J by 0 bases, with 12 bases between the two germline ends. The CDR3 consists of 15 residues. CDR3 residues: CASSSYGGTNYGYTF. Here the CDR3 DNA reads TGTGCCAGCAGTTCCTATGGTGGGACTAACTATGGCTACACCTTC.

The V call is TRBV4-2, the J call TRBJ1-4; perhaps TRBD1 as D (5 bases). Trimming pared 4 bases from V and 0 bases from J, leaving 12 bases between. The germline V gene has CDR1 LGHNA and CDR2 YNFKEQ. This CDR3 is 16 amino acids long. The CDR3 DNA sequence: TGTGCCAGCAGCCGCCTGGGACCCCCAACTAATGAAAAACTGTTTTTT. As protein: CASSRLGPPTNEKLFF.